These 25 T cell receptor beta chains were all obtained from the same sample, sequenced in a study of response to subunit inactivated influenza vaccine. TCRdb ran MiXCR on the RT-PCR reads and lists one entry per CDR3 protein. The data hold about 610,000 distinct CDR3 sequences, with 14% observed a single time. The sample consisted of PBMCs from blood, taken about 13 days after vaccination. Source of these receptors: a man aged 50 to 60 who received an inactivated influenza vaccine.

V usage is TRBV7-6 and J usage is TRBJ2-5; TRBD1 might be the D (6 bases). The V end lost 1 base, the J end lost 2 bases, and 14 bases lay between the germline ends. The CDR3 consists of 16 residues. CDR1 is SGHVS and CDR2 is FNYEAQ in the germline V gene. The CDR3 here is CASSLEDSRQQETQYF. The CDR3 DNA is TGTGCCAGCAGCTTAGAGGACAGCCGGCAACAAGAGACCCAGTACTTC. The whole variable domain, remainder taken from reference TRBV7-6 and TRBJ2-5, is GAGVSQSPRYKVTKRGQDVALRCDPISGHVSLYWYRQALGQGPEFLTYFNYEAQQDKSGLPNDRFSAERPEGSISTLTIQRTEQRDSAMYRCASSLEDSRQQETQYFGPGTRLLVL.

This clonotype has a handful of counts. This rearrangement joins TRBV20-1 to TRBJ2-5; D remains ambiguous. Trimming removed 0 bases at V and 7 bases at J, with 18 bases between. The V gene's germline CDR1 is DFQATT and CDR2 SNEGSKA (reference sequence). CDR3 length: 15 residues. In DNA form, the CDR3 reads TGCAGTGCTAGAGATGGAAAGGGTAATAGTGGGACCCAGTACTTC. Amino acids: CSARDGKGNSGTQYF.

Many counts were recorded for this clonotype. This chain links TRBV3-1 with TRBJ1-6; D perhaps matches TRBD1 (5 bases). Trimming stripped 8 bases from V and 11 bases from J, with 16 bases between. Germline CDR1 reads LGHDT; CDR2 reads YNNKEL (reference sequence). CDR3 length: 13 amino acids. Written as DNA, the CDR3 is TGTGCCAGCGGGACCGGAGGGACGGCACCCCTCCACTTT. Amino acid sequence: CASGTGGTAPLHF.

CDR3 DNA sequence: TGTGCCAGCAGCCTCGGACTAGGATCCTCAGATACGCAGTATTTT. It translates to CASSLGLGSSDTQYF. V gene TRBV14 combines with J gene TRBJ2-3; 7 nucleotides line up with TRBD2. CDR1 is SGHDN, CDR2 FVKESK, per germline. Trimming took 4 bases from V and 4 from J; bases not matched to a gene: 8. This CDR3 is 15 amino acids long.

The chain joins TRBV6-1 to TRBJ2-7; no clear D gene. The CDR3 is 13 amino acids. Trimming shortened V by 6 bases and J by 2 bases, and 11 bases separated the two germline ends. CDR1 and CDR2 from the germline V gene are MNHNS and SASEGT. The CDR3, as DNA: TGTGCCAGCAGGTCGGACGGACCCTACGAGCAGTACTTC. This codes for CASRSDGPYEQYF.

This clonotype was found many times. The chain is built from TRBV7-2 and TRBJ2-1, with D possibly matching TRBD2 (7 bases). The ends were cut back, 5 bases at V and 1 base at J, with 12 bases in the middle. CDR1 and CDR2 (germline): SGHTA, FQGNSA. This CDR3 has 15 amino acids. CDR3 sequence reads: CASSLQGGSYNEQFF. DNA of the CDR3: TGTGCCAGCAGCCTACAGGGAGGGTCCTACAATGAGCAGTTCTTC.

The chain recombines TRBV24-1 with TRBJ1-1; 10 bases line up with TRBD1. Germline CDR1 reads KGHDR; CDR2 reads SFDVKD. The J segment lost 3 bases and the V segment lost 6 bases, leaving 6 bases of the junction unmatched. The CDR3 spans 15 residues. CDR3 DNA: TGTGCCACCAGTCCCGGGGGGACAGGGGACACTGAAGCTTTCTTT. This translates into CATSPGGTGDTEAFF.

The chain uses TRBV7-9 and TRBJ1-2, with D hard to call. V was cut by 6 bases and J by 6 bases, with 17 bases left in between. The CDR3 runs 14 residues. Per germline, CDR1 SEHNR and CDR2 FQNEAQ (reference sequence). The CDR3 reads CASRNDKAMDGYTF. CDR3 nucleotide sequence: TGTGCCAGCAGAAACGACAAGGCTATGGATGGCTACACCTTC.

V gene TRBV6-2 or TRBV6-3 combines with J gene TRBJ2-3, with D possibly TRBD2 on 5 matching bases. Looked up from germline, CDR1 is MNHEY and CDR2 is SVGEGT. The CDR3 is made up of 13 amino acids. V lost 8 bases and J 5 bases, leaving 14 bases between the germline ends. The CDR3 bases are TGTGCCAGCCGGACTCCTGGTCGAGATACGCAGTATTTT. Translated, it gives CASRTPGRDTQYF.

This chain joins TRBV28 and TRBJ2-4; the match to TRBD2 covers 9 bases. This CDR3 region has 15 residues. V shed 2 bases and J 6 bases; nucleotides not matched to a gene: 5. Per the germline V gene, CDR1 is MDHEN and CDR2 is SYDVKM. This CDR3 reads CASSLGRGGGNIQYF. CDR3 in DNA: TGTGCCAGCAGTTTAGGGCGGGGGGGCGGAAACATTCAGTACTTC.

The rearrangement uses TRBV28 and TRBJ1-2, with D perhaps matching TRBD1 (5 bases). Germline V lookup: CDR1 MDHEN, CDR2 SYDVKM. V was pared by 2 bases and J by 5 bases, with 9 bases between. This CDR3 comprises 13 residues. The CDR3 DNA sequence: TGTGCCAGCAGTTTAGCGGCAGGGTATGGCTACACCTTC. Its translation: CASSLAAGYGYTF.

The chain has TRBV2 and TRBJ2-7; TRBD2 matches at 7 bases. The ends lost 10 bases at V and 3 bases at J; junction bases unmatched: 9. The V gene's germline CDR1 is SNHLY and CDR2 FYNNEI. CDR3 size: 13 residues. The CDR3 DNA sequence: TGTGCCACCTCGTCGGGGACTATCTACGAGCAGTACTTC. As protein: CATSSGTIYEQYF.

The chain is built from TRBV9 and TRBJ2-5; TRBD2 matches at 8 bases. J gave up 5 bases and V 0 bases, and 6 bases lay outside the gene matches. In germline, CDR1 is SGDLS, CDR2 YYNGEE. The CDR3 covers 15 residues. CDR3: CASSVAVAGIETQYF. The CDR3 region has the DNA TGTGCCAGCAGCGTAGCGGTAGCGGGGATTGAGACCCAGTACTTC.

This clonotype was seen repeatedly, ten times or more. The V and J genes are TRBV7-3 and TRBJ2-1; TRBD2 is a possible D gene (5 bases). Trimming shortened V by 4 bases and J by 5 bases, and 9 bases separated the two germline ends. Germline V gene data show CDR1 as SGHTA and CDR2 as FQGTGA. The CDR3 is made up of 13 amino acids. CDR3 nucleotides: TGTGCCAGCAGCTCCCAGAGGGACAATGAGCAGTTCTTC. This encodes CASSSQRDNEQFF.

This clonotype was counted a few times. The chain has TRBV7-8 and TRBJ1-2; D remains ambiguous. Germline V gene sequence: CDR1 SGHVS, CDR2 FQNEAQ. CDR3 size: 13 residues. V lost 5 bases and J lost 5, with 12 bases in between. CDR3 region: CASSLGEAYGYTF. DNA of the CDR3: TGTGCCAGCAGCCTTGGAGAGGCTTATGGCTACACCTTC.

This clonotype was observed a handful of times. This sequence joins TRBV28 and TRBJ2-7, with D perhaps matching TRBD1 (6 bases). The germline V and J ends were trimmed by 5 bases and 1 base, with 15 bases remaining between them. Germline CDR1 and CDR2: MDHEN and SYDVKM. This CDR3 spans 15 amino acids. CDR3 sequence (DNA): TGTGCCAGCAGTCCAGGGACACCCCCTTCCTACGAGCAGTACTTC. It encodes CASSPGTPPSYEQYF.

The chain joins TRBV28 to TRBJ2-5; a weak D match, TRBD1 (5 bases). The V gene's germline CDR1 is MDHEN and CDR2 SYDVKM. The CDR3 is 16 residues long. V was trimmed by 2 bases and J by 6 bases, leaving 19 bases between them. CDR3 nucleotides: TGTGCCAGCAGTTTACTGAATTGGCAGGGTCAAAAGACCCAGTACTTC. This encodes CASSLLNWQGQKTQYF.

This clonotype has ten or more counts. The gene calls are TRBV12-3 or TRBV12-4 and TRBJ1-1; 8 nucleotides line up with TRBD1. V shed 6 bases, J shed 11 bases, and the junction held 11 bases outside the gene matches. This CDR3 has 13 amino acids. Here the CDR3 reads CASSPRDRRHAFF. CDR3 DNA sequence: TGTGCCAGCAGCCCTCGGGACAGGAGGCATGCTTTCTTT.

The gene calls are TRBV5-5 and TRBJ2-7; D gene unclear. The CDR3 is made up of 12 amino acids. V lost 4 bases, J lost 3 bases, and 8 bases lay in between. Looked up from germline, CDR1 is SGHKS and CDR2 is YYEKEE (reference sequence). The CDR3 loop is CASSTSSYEQYF. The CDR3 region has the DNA TGTGCCAGCAGCACGTCGAGCTACGAGCAGTACTTC.

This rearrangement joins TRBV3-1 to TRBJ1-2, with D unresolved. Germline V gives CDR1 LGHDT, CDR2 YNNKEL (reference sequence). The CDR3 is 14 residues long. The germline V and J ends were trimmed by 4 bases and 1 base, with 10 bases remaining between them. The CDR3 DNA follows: TGTGCCAGCAGCCGAACCGACTTTAACTATGGCTACACCTTC. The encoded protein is CASSRTDFNYGYTF.

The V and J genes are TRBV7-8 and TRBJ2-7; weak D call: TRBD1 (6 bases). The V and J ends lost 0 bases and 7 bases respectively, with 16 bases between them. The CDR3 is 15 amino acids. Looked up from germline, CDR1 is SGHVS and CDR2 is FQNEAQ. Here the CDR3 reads CASSLAQGGVSEQYF. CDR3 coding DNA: TGTGCCAGCAGCTTAGCACAGGGTGGCGTCTCGGAGCAGTACTTC.

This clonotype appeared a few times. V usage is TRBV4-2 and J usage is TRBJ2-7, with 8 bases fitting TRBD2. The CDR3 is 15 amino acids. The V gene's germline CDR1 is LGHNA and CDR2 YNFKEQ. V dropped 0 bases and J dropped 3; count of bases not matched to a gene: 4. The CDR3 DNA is TGTGCCAGCAGCCAAGAGCCAGCGGGGGTCTACGAGCAGTACTTC. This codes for CASSQEPAGVYEQYF.

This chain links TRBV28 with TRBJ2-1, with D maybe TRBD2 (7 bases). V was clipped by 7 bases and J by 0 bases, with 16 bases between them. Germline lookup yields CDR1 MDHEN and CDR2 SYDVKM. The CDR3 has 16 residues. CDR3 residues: CASTTSRGASYNEQFF. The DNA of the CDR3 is TGTGCCAGCACCACCTCCCGGGGGGCCTCCTACAATGAGCAGTTCTTC. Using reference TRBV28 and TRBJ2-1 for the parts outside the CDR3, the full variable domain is DVKVTQSSRYLVKRTGEKVFLECVQDMDHENMFWYRQDPGLGLRLIYFSYDVKMKEKGDIPEGYSVSREKKERFSLILESASTNQTSMYLCASTTSRGASYNEQFFGPGTRLTVL.

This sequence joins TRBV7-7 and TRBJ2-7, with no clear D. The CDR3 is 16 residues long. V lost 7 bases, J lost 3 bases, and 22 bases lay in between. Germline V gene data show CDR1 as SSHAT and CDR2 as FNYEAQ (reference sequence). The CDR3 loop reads CASTEQPARLNYEQYF. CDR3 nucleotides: TGTGCCAGCACCGAACAACCGGCTCGCCTAAACTACGAGCAGTACTTC.

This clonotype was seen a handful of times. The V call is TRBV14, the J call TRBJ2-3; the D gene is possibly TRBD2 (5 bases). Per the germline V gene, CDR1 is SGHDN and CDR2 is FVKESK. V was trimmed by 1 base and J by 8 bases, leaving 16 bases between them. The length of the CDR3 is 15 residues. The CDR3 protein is CASSQAQPAAGTQYF. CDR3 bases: TGTGCCAGCAGCCAAGCACAGCCTGCCGCGGGTACGCAGTATTTT. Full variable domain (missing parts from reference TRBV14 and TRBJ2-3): EAGVTQFPSHSVIEKGQTVTLRCDPISGHDNLYWYRRVMGKEIKFLLHFVKESKQDESGMPNNRFLAERTGGTYSTLKVQPAELEDSGVYFCASSQAQPAAGTQYFGPGTRLTVL.